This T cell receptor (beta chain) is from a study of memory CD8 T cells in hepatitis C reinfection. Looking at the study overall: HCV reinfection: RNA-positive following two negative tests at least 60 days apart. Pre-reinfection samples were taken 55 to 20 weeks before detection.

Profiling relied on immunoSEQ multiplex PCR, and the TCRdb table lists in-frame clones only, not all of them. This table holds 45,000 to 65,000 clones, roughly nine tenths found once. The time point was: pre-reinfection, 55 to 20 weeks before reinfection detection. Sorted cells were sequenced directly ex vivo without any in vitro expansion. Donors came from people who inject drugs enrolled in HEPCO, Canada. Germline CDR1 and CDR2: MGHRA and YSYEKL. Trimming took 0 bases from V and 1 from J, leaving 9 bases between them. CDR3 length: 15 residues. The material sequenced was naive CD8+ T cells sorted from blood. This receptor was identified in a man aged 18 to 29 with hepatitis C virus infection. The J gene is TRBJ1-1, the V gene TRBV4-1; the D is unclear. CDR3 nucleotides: TGCGCCAGCAGCCAAGATGCGGGTCAGAACACTGAAGCTTTCTTT. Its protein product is CASSQDAGQNTEAFF.